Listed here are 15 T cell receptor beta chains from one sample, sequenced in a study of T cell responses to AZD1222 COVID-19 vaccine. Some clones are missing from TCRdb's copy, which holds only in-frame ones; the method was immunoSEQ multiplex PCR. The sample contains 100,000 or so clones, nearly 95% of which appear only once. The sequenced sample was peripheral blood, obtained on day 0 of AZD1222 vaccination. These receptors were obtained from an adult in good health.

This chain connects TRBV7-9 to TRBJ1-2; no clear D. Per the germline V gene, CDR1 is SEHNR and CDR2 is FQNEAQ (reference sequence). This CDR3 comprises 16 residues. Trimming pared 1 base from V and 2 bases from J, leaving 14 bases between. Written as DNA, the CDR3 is TGTGCCAGCAGCTTAGAAAAACACTACGCAAACTATGGCTACACCTTC. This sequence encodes CASSLEKHYANYGYTF.

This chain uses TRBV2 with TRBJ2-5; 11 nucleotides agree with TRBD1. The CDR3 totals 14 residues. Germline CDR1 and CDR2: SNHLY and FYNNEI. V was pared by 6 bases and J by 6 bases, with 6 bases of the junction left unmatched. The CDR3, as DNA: TGTGCCAGCAGCCGGACAGGGGGCGGAAAGACCCAGTACTTC. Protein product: CASSRTGGGKTQYF.

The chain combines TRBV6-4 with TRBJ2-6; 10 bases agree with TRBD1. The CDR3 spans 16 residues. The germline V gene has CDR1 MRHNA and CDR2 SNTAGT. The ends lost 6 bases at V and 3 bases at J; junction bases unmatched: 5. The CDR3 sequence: CASSDDRGRGANVLTF. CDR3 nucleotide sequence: TGTGCCAGCAGCGACGACAGGGGGCGTGGGGCCAACGTCCTGACTTTC.

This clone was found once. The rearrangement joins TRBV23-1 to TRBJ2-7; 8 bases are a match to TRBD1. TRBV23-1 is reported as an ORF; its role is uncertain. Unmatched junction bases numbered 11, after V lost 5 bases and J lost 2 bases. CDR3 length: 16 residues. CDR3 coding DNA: TGCGCCAGCAGTTTTCCCTCCGGGACAGGAGCCTACGAGCAGTACTTC. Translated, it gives CASSFPSGTGAYEQYF.

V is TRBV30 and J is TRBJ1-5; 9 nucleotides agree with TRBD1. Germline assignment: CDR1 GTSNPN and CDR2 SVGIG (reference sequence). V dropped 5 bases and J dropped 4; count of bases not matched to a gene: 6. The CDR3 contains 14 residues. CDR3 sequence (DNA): TGTGCCTGGTCTACAGGGGGCACAAATCAGCCCCAGCATTTT. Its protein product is CAWSTGGTNQPQHF.

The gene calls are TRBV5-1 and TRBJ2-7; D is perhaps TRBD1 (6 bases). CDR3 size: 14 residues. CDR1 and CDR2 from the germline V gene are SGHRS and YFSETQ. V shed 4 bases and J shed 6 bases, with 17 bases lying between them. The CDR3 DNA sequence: TGCGCCAGCAGCCAGGGGCAAGGGGGACGCGAGCAGTACTTC. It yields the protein CASSQGQGGREQYF.

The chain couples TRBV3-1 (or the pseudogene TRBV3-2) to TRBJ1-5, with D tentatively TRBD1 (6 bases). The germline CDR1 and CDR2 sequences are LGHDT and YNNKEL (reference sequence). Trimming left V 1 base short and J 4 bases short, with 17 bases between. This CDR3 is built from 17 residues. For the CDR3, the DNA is TGTGCCAGCAGCCAAGCAGGCGGGTCAACAGGGAATCAGCCCCAGCATTTT. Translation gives CASSQAGGSTGNQPQHF.

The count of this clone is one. CDR3 nucleotides: TGCAGTGCTACCTCCTCCTTGGTGCAGTACTTC. Its translation is CSATSSLVQYF. The rearrangement links TRBV20-1 to TRBJ2-7, with D unresolved. V shed 4 bases and J shed 9 bases, with 13 bases lying between them. From germline, CDR1 is DFQATT and CDR2 SNEGSKA (reference sequence). This CDR3 contains 11 residues.

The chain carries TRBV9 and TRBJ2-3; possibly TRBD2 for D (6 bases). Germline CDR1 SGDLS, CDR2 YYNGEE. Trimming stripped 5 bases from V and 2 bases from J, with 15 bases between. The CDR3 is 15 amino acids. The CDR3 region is CASSGYRDSTDTQYF. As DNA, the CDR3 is TGTGCCAGCAGTGGATACCGGGACTCCACAGATACGCAGTATTTT. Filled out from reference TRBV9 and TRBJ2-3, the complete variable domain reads DSGVTQTPKHLITATGQRVTLRCSPRSGDLSVYWYQQSLDQGLQFLIQYYNGEERAKGNILERFSAQQFPDLHSELNLSSLELGDSALYFCASSGYRDSTDTQYFGPGTRLTVL.

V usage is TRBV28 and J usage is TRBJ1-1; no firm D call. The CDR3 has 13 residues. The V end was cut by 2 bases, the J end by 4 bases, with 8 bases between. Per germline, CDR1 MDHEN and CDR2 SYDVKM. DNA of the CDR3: TGTGCCAGCAGTTTAATGGCAGTCACTGAAGCTTTCTTT. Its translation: CASSLMAVTEAFF. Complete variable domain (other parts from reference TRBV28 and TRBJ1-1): DVKVTQSSRYLVKRTGEKVFLECVQDMDHENMFWYRQDPGLGLRLIYFSYDVKMKEKGDIPEGYSVSREKKERFSLILESASTNQTSMYLCASSLMAVTEAFFGQGTRLTVV.

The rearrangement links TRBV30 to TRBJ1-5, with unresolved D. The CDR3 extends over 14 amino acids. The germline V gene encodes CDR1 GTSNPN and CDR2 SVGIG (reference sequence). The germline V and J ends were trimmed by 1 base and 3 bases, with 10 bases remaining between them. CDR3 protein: CAWSGGGTNQPQHF. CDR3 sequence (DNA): TGTGCCTGGAGTGGGGGAGGCACCAATCAGCCCCAGCATTTT.

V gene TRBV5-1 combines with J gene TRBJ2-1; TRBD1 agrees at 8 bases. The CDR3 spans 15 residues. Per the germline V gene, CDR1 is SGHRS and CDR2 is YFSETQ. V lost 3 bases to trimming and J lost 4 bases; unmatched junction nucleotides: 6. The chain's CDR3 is CASSSGQGGYNEQFF. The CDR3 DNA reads TGCGCCAGCAGCTCCGGACAGGGTGGATACAATGAGCAGTTCTTC.

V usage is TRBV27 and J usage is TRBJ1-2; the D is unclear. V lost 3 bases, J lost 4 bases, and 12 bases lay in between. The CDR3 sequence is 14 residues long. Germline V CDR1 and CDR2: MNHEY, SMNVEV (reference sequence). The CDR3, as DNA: TGTGCCAGCAGTTTTGTAGGGCAGAGCTATGGCTACACCTTC. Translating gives CASSFVGQSYGYTF.

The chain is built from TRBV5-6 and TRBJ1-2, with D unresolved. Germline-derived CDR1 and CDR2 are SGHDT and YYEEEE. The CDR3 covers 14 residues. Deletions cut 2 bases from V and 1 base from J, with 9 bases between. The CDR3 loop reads CASSFGRLNYGYTF. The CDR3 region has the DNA TGTGCCAGCAGCTTTGGCAGACTTAACTATGGCTACACCTTC. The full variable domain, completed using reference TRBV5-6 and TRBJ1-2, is DAGVTQSPTHLIKTRGQQVTLRCSPKSGHDTVSWYQQALGQGPQFIFQYYEEEERQRGNFPDRFSGHQFPNYSSELNVNALLLGDSALYLCASSFGRLNYGYTFGSGTRLTVV.

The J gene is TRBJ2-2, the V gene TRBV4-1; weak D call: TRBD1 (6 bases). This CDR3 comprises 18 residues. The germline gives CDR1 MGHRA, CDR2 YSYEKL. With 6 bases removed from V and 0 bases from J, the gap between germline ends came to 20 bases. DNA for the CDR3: TGCGCCAGCAGGGCAGGTCTGGGCAGGGGAACGAACACCGGGGAGCTGTTTTTT. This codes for CASRAGLGRGTNTGELFF.